The 31 T cell receptor beta chains below were found in one sample sequenced in a study of T cells in Graves' hyperthyroidism and ophthalmopathy. RNA transcripts served as the template for amplifying TCR beta CDR3 regions. Using the HTBI primer set, a first-round RT-PCR was run on the TCR CDR3. TCRdb re-called the multiplex PCR reads with MiXCR, one entry per CDR3 protein. The profile shows over 300,000 distinct CDR3 sequences, roughly 13% of them singletons. Material: blood. The receptors originated from a woman aged 40 to 50 with Graves' ophthalmopathy.

The CDR3 loop is CSASGGTSGRVNYEQYF. DNA of the CDR3: TGCAGTGCTAGCGGTGGGACTAGCGGGAGGGTCAACTACGAGCAGTACTTC. The genes are TRBV20-1 and TRBJ2-7; 16 bases are a match to TRBD2. The CDR3 consists of 17 residues. After removal of 3 bases from V and 3 bases from J, the junction contained 8 bases not matched to a gene. The germline V gene has CDR1 DFQATT and CDR2 SNEGSKA (reference sequence).

This clonotype was seen ten or more times. The genes are TRBV11-2 and TRBJ2-1, with D possibly TRBD2 on 7 matching bases. CDR1 and CDR2 from the germline V gene are SGHAT and FQNNGV. This CDR3 region has 14 residues. Trimming took off 2 bases at V and 5 bases at J, with 10 bases between the two ends. The DNA for the CDR3 is TGTGCCAGCAGCTTACGGGGGGCCGACAATGAGCAGTTCTTC. This translates into CASSLRGADNEQFF.

This clonotype appeared many times. This chain joins TRBV15 and TRBJ2-7, with D uncertain. Per germline, CDR1 LNHNV and CDR2 YYDKDF (reference sequence). This CDR3 contains 13 residues. V lost 2 bases and J 6 bases, leaving 11 bases between the germline ends. DNA for the CDR3: TGTGCCACCAGCAGACCGCCAAGGAGCGAGCAGTACTTC. Protein: CATSRPPRSEQYF.

In nucleotides, the CDR3 is TGCGCCAGCAGCTTGGTGGCTAGCGGGGGGATTGGGGAGCAGTTCTTC. Encoded protein: CASSLVASGGIGEQFF. The chain uses TRBV5-1 and TRBJ2-1, with 11 positions matching TRBD2. In germline, CDR1 is SGHRS, CDR2 YFSETQ. J lost 10 bases, V lost 0 bases, and 9 bases had no gene match. CDR3 length equals 16 residues.

The rearrangement uses TRBV12-3 or TRBV12-4 and TRBJ2-5, with 11 bases matching TRBD2. The trim removed 3 bases at V and 3 bases at J, leaving 12 bases unmatched. The CDR3 has 18 residues. The CDR3 nucleotides are TGTGCCAGCAGTTTTCGTATCGGGCTAGCGGGGGGAAAAGAGACCCAGTACTTC. It yields the protein CASSFRIGLAGGKETQYF.

The gene calls are TRBV6-1 and TRBJ2-1, with TRBD2 matching over 7 bases. The CDR3 is 15 residues long. With V trimmed by 5 bases and J by 7 bases, 11 bases remained unmatched. In germline, CDR1 is MNHNS, CDR2 SASEGT. The CDR3 protein is CASSRLAAALNEQFF. For the CDR3, the DNA is TGTGCCAGCAGTCGACTAGCAGCGGCTTTAAATGAGCAGTTCTTC.

The chain employs TRBV29-1 and TRBJ2-7, with TRBD2 as a possible D gene (5 bases). Germline lookup yields CDR1 SQVTM and CDR2 ANQGSEA. The V end lost 4 bases, the J end lost 1 base, and 8 bases lay between the germline ends. The length of the CDR3 is 12 residues. CDR3 sequence (DNA): TGCAGCGTTGTCGAGGGTTCCTACGAGCAGTACTTC. It codes for CSVVEGSYEQYF.

Many counts were recorded for this clonotype. The chain recombines TRBV19 with TRBJ1-6, with 10 nucleotides matching TRBD1. Trimming removed 7 bases from V and 13 bases from J; junction bases left unmatched: 7. The germline V gene has CDR1 LNHDA and CDR2 SQIVND (reference sequence). CDR3 length: 13 residues. CDR3: CASKGTGVVPLHF. Here the CDR3 DNA reads TGTGCCAGTAAAGGGACAGGGGTGGTCCCCCTCCACTTT.

This clonotype was seen repeatedly, ten times or more. The chain couples TRBV11-3 to TRBJ2-1; 7 bases match TRBD2. CDR1 is SGHNT, CDR2 YENEEA, per germline. There are 15 residues in the CDR3. The junction had 8 bases not matched to a gene; V was cut back by 5 bases and J by 4 bases. The CDR3 DNA reads TGTGCCAGCAGCGGTCCGGGACTACCATACAATGAGCAGTTCTTC. It translates to CASSGPGLPYNEQFF.

This clonotype was detected many times. The chain links TRBV7-2 to TRBJ2-1; D is possibly TRBD1 (6 bases). V shed 2 bases and J shed 7 bases, with 9 bases lying between them. Germline V gives CDR1 SGHTA, CDR2 FQGNSA. The CDR3 covers 13 residues. The CDR3 region is CASSLSRGNEQFF. CDR3 DNA: TGTGCCAGCAGCTTATCAAGGGGGAATGAGCAGTTCTTC. Supplemented by reference TRBV7-2 and TRBJ2-1, the full variable domain reads GAGVSQSPSNKVTEKGKDVELRCDPISGHTALYWYRQSLGQGLEFLIYFQGNSAPDKSGLPSDRFSAERTGGSVSTLTIQRTQQEDSAVYLCASSLSRGNEQFFGPGTRLTVL.

In its sample, this clonotype was seen many times. The genes are TRBV6-6 and TRBJ2-2; D is possibly TRBD2 (5 bases). CDR1 and CDR2 from the germline V gene are MNHNY and SVGAGI (reference sequence). Trimming cost V 2 bases and J 6 bases, with 13 bases left between them. There are 15 residues in the CDR3. The CDR3 DNA sequence: TGTGCCAGCAGTTACATGAGCGGTATCGCCGGGGAGCTGTTTTTT. This gives the protein CASSYMSGIAGELFF.

This clonotype was detected ten times or more. This chain connects TRBV2 to TRBJ1-5; no firm D call. Trimming removed 3 bases at V and 1 base at J, with 10 bases between. The CDR3 is made up of 15 amino acids. CDR1 is SNHLY and CDR2 is FYNNEI in the germline V gene. CDR3 residues: CASSDGWASNQPQHF. CDR3 sequence (DNA): TGTGCCAGCAGTGACGGGTGGGCAAGCAATCAGCCCCAGCATTTT.

This clonotype occurred many times. The chain couples TRBV2 to TRBJ1-4; the D is unclear. V lost 3 bases, J lost 10 bases, and 18 bases lay in between. The CDR3 loop spans 15 amino acids. Germline-derived CDR1 and CDR2 are SNHLY and FYNNEI. CDR3 sequence (DNA): TGTGCCAGCAGTGAGTCAAGGACGGGCCCCGCAAAACTGTTTTTT. Its translation is CASSESRTGPAKLFF.

In this sample, this clonotype turned up many times. V usage is TRBV6-5 and J usage is TRBJ2-1; 16 bases fit TRBD2. Germline assignment: CDR1 MNHEY and CDR2 SVGAGI. Losses at the gene ends were 2 bases for V and 0 bases for J; bases not matched to a gene: 4. The CDR3 spans 19 residues. The CDR3 sequence is CASSYGTSGGASSYNEQFF. The CDR3, as DNA: TGTGCCAGCAGTTACGGGACTAGCGGGGGGGCTAGCTCCTACAATGAGCAGTTCTTC.

This clonotype was counted at least ten times. The rearrangement joins TRBV7-8 to TRBJ2-5, with 10 bases lining up with TRBD1. CDR3 length: 15 residues. J gave up 5 bases and V 5 bases, and 8 bases lay outside the gene matches. Germline V lookup: CDR1 SGHVS, CDR2 FQNEAQ. CDR3 nucleotide sequence: TGTGCCAGCAGCGCTGGGACAGGGGAACTGGAGACCCAGTACTTC. Its translation: CASSAGTGELETQYF.

This clonotype was observed at least ten times. V usage is TRBV2 and J usage is TRBJ2-2; 7 bases agree with TRBD1. Germline CDR1 and CDR2: SNHLY and FYNNEI. The V gene end was trimmed by 11 bases and the J gene end by 5 bases; junction bases not matched to a gene: 11. The CDR3 length is 14 residues. The CDR3 reads CALAGTAYTGELFF. DNA of the CDR3: TGTGCCTTAGCCGGGACAGCTTATACCGGGGAGCTGTTTTTT.

Comments on this clonotype: A much larger clone differs from this one at a single base, so this may be a read error. This chain joins TRBV12-5 and TRBJ1-3; D possibly corresponds to TRBD1 (6 bases). CDR1 and CDR2 (germline): LGHNT, FRNRAP. CDR3 length equals 18 residues. Trimming took off 8 bases at V and 2 bases at J, with 25 bases between the two ends. The CDR3 spells CASSLLFDRPSTGNTIYF. The CDR3, as DNA: TGTGCTAGTAGTCTCCTGTTTGACAGGCCATCTACTGGAAACACCATATATTTT. Complete variable domain (other parts from reference TRBV12-5 and TRBJ1-3): DARVTQTPRHKVTEMGQEVTMRCQPILGHNTVFWYRQTMMQGLELLAYFRNRAPLDDSGMPKDRFSAEMPDATLATLKIQPSEPRDSAVYFCASSLLFDRPSTGNTIYFGEGSWLTVV.

CDR3 sequence (DNA): TGTGCCAGTCGGGGCGCGGGCACCGGGGAGCTGTTTTTT. Its protein is CASRGAGTGELFF. The gene calls are TRBV12-3 or TRBV12-4 and TRBJ2-2; the D call may be TRBD1 or TRBD2 (5 bases each). The length of the CDR3 is 13 residues. V was shortened by 9 bases and J by 4 bases, with 12 bases between the two germline ends.

CDR3 sequence (DNA): TGTGCCTGGAGTAGCCTCCGGGAACCGCGGGATGGCTACACCTTC. This translates into CAWSSLREPRDGYTF. The chain carries TRBV30 and TRBJ1-2; the D is unclear. Germline V gene lookup returns CDR1 GTSNPN and CDR2 SVGIG (reference sequence). Trimming pared 2 bases from V and 6 bases from J, leaving 19 bases between. The CDR3 spans 15 residues.

This clonotype occurred many times. This sequence joins TRBV7-2 and TRBJ2-5; D is uncertain. Trimming stripped 1 base from V and 5 bases from J, with 11 bases between. CDR3 length: 14 residues. Per the germline V gene, CDR1 is SGHTA and CDR2 is FQGNSA. Here the CDR3 DNA reads TGTGCCAGCAGCTTAGGACCCAGTGGGGAGACCCAGTACTTC. It specifies CASSLGPSGETQYF.

The sample holds a few counts of this clonotype. V gene TRBV19 combines with J gene TRBJ1-2; no firm D call. CDR3 length: 17 residues. From germline, CDR1 is LNHDA and CDR2 SQIVND (reference sequence). V dropped 0 bases and J dropped 8 bases, with 22 bases sitting between them. The DNA of the CDR3 is TGTGCCAGTAGTATAGATCTATTGGACGGAGCCCTAGGCGGCTACACCTTC. It encodes CASSIDLLDGALGGYTF.

This clonotype was found a few times. The chain recombines TRBV3-1 with TRBJ2-1; TRBD2 matches 9 bases. The trim removed 6 bases at V and 9 bases at J, leaving 6 bases unmatched. In germline, CDR1 is LGHDT, CDR2 YNNKEL (reference sequence). CDR3 length: 13 amino acids. CDR3 DNA sequence: TGTGCCAGCAGTCTTGGGACTAGCAGTGAGCAGTTCTTC. Translating gives CASSLGTSSEQFF.

V gene TRBV7-9 combines with J gene TRBJ2-1, with D hard to call. The germline V gene has CDR1 SEHNR and CDR2 FQNEAQ (reference sequence). Trimming took off 4 bases at V and 9 bases at J, with 10 bases between the two ends. The CDR3 runs to 12 residues. The CDR3 region has the DNA TGTGCCAGCAGCTCCGAGTTTTGTGAGCAGTTCTTC. Amino acids: CASSSEFCEQFF.

The chain uses TRBV19 and TRBJ2-7; TRBD1 agrees at 9 bases. Germline V gene lookup returns CDR1 LNHDA and CDR2 SQIVND (reference sequence). The ends lost 6 bases at V and 3 bases at J; junction bases unmatched: 6. The CDR3 spans 14 residues. CDR3 sequence: CASRSGTGLYEQYF. CDR3 in DNA: TGTGCCAGTAGATCCGGGACAGGGCTCTACGAGCAGTACTTC.

This clonotype was seen at least ten times. This CDR3 is CASSEATRGLSPLHF. The CDR3 coding sequence is TGTGCCAGCAGTGAAGCTACCAGGGGGCTTTCACCCCTCCACTTT. The chain has TRBV2 and TRBJ1-6; 8 bases match TRBD1. The CDR3 totals 15 residues. V lost 0 bases to trimming and J lost 9 bases; unmatched junction nucleotides: 4. In germline, CDR1 is SNHLY, CDR2 FYNNEI.

This clonotype showed up many times. The CDR3 protein is CATSDPRTGDQPQHF. The DNA of the CDR3 is TGTGCCACCAGTGATCCCCGGACAGGAGATCAGCCCCAGCATTTT. This rearrangement joins TRBV24-1 to TRBJ1-5, with TRBD1 matching over 7 bases. The CDR3 loop spans 15 amino acids. V dropped 3 bases and J dropped 5; count of bases not matched to a gene: 6. The V gene's germline CDR1 is KGHDR and CDR2 SFDVKD.

This clonotype has a count of ten or more. V is TRBV4-1 and J is TRBJ1-2; D may be TRBD1 (6 bases). This CDR3 contains 14 residues. The germline V gene encodes CDR1 MGHRA and CDR2 YSYEKL. Trimming took 2 bases from V and 6 from J, leaving 13 bases between them. The CDR3 nucleotides read TGCGCCAGCAGCCAACAGGGGTGGCGTGATGGCTACACCTTC. This codes for CASSQQGWRDGYTF.

Comment on this clonotype: A read error is possible here, since a much larger clone lies one base away. This chain links TRBV9 with TRBJ1-2, with 7 bases that match TRBD1. The length of the CDR3 is 16 residues. Germline V gene lookup returns CDR1 SGDLS and CDR2 YYNGEE. The CDR3 nucleotides read TGTGCCAGCAGCGTCGACAGGGTGAGGGGGGACTATGGCCACACCTTC. It specifies CASSVDRVRGDYGHTF.

This clonotype was seen repeatedly, ten times or more. This sequence joins TRBV6-2 or TRBV6-3 and TRBJ1-2; D is perhaps TRBD1 (5 bases). V was pared by 8 bases and J by 5 bases, with 18 bases between. CDR1 and CDR2 (germline): MNHEY, SVGEGT. This CDR3 contains 14 residues. The CDR3 spells CASHFSSQGYGYTF. CDR3 bases: TGTGCCAGCCATTTTTCTTCGCAGGGATATGGCTACACCTTC.

This clonotype was counted at least ten times. The chain has TRBV14 and TRBJ2-1, with D possibly TRBD1 on 5 matching bases. This CDR3 region has 15 residues. Germline V CDR1 and CDR2: SGHDN, FVKESK. V lost 2 bases and J lost 4, with 12 bases in between. The CDR3, as DNA: TGTGCCAGCAGCCAAAGGGGTAGGTCTTACAATGAGCAGTTCTTC. Translating gives CASSQRGRSYNEQFF.

The CDR3 spells CASSPGVGTDTQYF. The CDR3 DNA reads as TGCGCCAGCAGCCCGGGGGTGGGCACAGATACGCAGTATTTT. V is TRBV5-1 and J is TRBJ2-3; TRBD2 is a possible D gene (6 bases). The CDR3 sequence is 14 residues long. V gave up 4 bases and J gave up 1 base, with 10 bases separating them. The germline V gene has CDR1 SGHRS and CDR2 YFSETQ.